This T cell receptor (beta chain) is from a study of OX40 agonist ivuxolimab in advanced cancers. At the level of the whole study: Ivuxolimab was a fully human IgG2 agonistic monoclonal antibody targeting the costimulatory receptor OX40 (CD134). Intravenous ivuxolimab was administered to patients every 2 weeks at six dose levels: 0.01, 0.1, 0.3, 1.5, 3 and 10 mg/kg. In the dose-escalation cohort, approximately 82% of patients were male, and the mean age was about 55 years, with a range of 23 to 79. Of the roughly 51 dose-escalation patients, hepatocellular carcinoma was present in about 20, melanoma in approximately 15, renal cell carcinoma in 9 and head and neck cancer in 9. The paper describes the monotherapy dose-escalation part (N = 52 patients) of the phase I trial of ivuxolimab. Prior anti-PD-1, anti-PD-L1 or anti-CTLA-4 therapy was permitted, and checkpoint inhibitors had been received by 30% to 40% of dose-escalation patients. Three dose-escalation patients achieved partial responses, one with hepatocellular carcinoma and two with cutaneous melanoma. Peripheral TCRbeta sequencing aimed to test whether ivuxolimab altered TCR sequence diversity and caused clonal T-cell expansion.

Overall study outcomes, separate from this receptor: Partial responders in the 0.1-3.0 mg/kg groups had among the lowest normalized peripheral clonal expansion, especially among CD8+ T cells. The antigen specificity of the peripheral T cells that underwent clonal expansion was not determined. Low levels of normalized T-cell clonal expansion were also seen in some patients who did not respond. On average, CD8+ T cells showed more expanded clones than CD4+ T cells after ivuxolimab. At doses of 0.1 to 3.0 mg/kg, clonal expansion of both CD4+ and CD8+ T cells in blood was seen between baseline and week 6.

Patients with autoimmune disease history or receiving systemic immunosuppression were excluded from the trial. Peripheral blood for TCR sequencing was drawn from every dose cohort at baseline, at cycle 4 day 1 and at cycle 7 day 1. Samples were obtained from an open-label, multicenter, first-in-human phase I dose-escalation trial of ivuxolimab. Adults with locally advanced or metastatic melanoma, renal cell carcinoma, hepatocellular carcinoma or head and neck squamous cell carcinoma were enrolled in the trial. Before TCR sequencing, CD4+ T cells and CD8+ T cells from peripheral blood were sorted into separate populations. For sequencing of the TCRbeta CDR3 region, genomic DNA was extracted from the sorted cells. The immunoSEQ Assay was used to sequence the TCRbeta CDR3 regions. TCRdb holds this immuneACCESS table with in-frame rearrangements only. Some clones are missing; in checked studies, unresolved V genes explain under half, and the rest has no known cause. This sample is represented by more than 60,000 clones; under 95% of them were singletons. The ten largest clones add up to under 0.4% of the sample.

Details on this clone: This receptor's antigen is unknown. Qualities for individual bases were not recorded, and no much larger clone is one base off.

As encoded in the germline V gene (reference sequence), CDR1 is LNHDA while CDR2 is SQIVND. Ends trimmed: V by 3 bases, J by 1 base; bases unmatched to a gene: 6. The CDR3 runs 16 residues from the cysteine to the phenylalanine. Solely the CDR3 DNA is kept, with 48 bases framed from the first base. The sequence links TRBV19 to TRBJ2-4, and 7 junction bases match TRBD2. Sequenced material: CD4+ or CD8+ T cells sorted from blood, taken in a trial of the OX40 agonist ivuxolimab. This receptor was obtained from an adult with an advanced solid tumor such as melanoma, head and neck, liver or kidney cancer. The CDR3 protein sequence reads: CASSIGGEGAKNIQYF. The bases are TGTGCCAGTAGTATTGGCGGGGAGGGGGCCAAAAACATTCAGTACTTC.